Here is one T cell receptor (beta chain) with its context. Its antigen is not identified. The data were taken from a study of cytomegalovirus exposure and HLA in healthy donors. Study-level results: Most observed TCR sequences were rare, whereas some public TCRs were detected in many donors. Productive status was seen about 90% or about 30% of the time for most TCR beta V segments in an earlier analysis. In a later analysis, TCR beta V- and J-gene trimming was associated with a missense DCLRE1C variant. Across donors, presence/absence analyses took sequencing depth to be roughly uniform.

Primers for the PCR totalled 60 Vbeta and 13 Jbeta. Profiling relied on immunoSEQ multiplex PCR, and the TCRdb table lists in-frame clones only, not all of them. This repertoire shows under 150,000 clones, 60% to 85% found once; its top ten account for 1.6%. This CDR3 has 14 residues. V gave up 6 bases and J gave up 4 bases; unmatched junction bases: 4. Germline V lookup: CDR1 SNHLY, CDR2 FYNNEI. The source material was PBMCs. The receptor comes from a woman younger than 35 in good health and CMV-seronegative. The genes are TRBV2 and TRBJ1-5; TRBD1 matches 9 bases. This chain's CDR3 is CASRDRGFNQPQHF. The DNA of the CDR3 is TGTGCCAGCAGGGACAGGGGTTTTAATCAGCCCCAGCATTTT. Full variable domain (missing parts from reference TRBV2 and TRBJ1-5): EPEVTQTPSHQVTQMGQEVILRCVPISNHLYFYWYRQILGQKVEFLVSFYNNEISEKSEIFDDQFSVERPDGSNFTLKIRSTKLEDSAMYFCASRDRGFNQPQHFGDGTRLSIL.